This entry concerns a single T cell receptor beta chain. These data come from a study of shared clonotypes between healthy human individuals. Study information: The composition of the donors was a couple of women and a few men aged 18 to 49. Every donor yielded three CD4 naive, three CD4 memory, two CD8 naive and one CD8 memory plate.

The input for sorted-subset replicate PCRs was 150 to 200 ng DNA, around 27,000 T cell genomes. Generated by immunoSEQ multiplex PCR, the TCRdb table keeps only in-frame clones and is missing some. The sample lists 2 million to 2.5 million clones, approximately 96% occurring once. Deletions cut 6 bases from V and 3 bases from J, with 15 bases between. The CDR3 runs 15 residues. Germline assignment: CDR1 MNHNS and CDR2 SASEGT. This chain uses TRBV6-1 with TRBJ1-5, with D possibly being TRBD1 (5 bases). This clonotype was obtained from a young man in good health. Sequenced input: naive CD4+ T cells sorted from blood. As for subset: CD45RA+ positively selected. CDR3: CASRPRDDFNQPQHF. CDR3 in DNA: TGTGCCAGCAGACCCAGGGACGATTTCAATCAGCCCCAGCATTTT.